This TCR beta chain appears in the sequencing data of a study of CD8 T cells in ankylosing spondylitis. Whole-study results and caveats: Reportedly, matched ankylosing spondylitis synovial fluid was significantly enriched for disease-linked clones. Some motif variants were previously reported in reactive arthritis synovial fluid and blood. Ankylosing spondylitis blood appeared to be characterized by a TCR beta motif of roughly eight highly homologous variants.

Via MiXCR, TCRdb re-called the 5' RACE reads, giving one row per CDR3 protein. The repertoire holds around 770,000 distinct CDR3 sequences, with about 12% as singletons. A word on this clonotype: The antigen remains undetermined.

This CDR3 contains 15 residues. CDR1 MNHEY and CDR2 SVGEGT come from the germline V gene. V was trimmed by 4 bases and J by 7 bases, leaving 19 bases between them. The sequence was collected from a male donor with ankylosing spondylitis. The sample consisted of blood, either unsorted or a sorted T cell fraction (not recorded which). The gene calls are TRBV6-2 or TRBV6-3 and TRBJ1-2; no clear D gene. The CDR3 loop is CASSFVGPPAGGYTF. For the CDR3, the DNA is TGTGCCAGCAGTTTCGTCGGGCCTCCGGCGGGTGGCTACACCTTC.